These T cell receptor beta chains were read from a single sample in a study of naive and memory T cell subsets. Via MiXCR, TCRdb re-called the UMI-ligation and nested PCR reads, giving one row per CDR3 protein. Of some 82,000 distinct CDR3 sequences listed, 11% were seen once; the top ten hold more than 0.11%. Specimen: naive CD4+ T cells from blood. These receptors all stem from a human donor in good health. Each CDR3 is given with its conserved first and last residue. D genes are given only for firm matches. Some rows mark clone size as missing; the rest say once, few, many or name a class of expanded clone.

TGCAGTGCTAGAGATCAGGACCGAACTAGCACAGATACGCAGTATTTT,CSARDQDRTSTDTQYF,TRBJ2-3,few,16,NA,TRBV20-1
TGTGCCAGCAGTGCCGCTAGCGGGGGGAGGTTCGGCACAGATACGCAGTATTTT,CASSAASGGRFGTDTQYF,TRBJ2-3,once,18,TRBD2,TRBV25-1
TGTGCCAGCAGCTCTGGACTGAACACTGAAGCTTTCTTT,CASSSGLNTEAFF,TRBJ1-1,many,13,NA,TRBV7-3
TGCGCCAGCAGTAAAGGGACAGGGTACCCCCGGGTGTTTTTT,CASSKGTGYPRVFF,TRBJ1-4,few,14,TRBD1,TRBV10-2
TGTGCCAGCAGCTCGGCGATGAACACTGAAGCTTTCTTT,CASSSAMNTEAFF,TRBJ1-1,few,13,NA,TRBV7-3
TGCAGTGCCGTTTCTAGCGGGGCGAACACCGGGGAGCTGTTTTTT,CSAVSSGANTGELFF,TRBJ2-2,NA,15,TRBD2,TRBV20-1
TGTGCCAGCAGCGGGGGGAGCGGGGGCACAGATACGCAGTATTTT,CASSGGSGGTDTQYF,TRBJ2-3,NA,15,TRBD2,TRBV7-7
TGCAGTGCTAGGGTGAACACTGAAGCTTTCTTT,CSARVNTEAFF,TRBJ1-1,many,11,NA,TRBV20-1
TGTGCCACCAGGGTCGGGTCCGTGTATGAGCAGTTCTTC,CATRVGSVYEQFF,TRBJ2-1,few,13,NA,TRBV28
TGTGCCTGGACGGGGACTAGCGGGAGGGGGATACAGTACTTC,CAWTGTSGRGIQYF,TRBJ2-7,many,14,TRBD2,TRBV30
TGTGCCAGCAGCCCCGCGAAGGGGACAGGCTACACCTTC,CASSPAKGTGYTF,TRBJ1-2,many,13,NA,TRBV3-1
TGCAGCGCCCTAGAGGGGGGCGGGAAAGAAGCTTTCTTT,CSALEGGGKEAFF,TRBJ1-1,few,13,NA,TRBV29-1
TGCAGTGCTAGCCCGCAGGACAGGGGTGAGGGAAACACCATATATTTT,CSASPQDRGEGNTIYF,TRBJ1-3,NA,16,TRBD1,TRBV20-1
TGTGCCAGCAGCTTCCGACAGAGCCCTGTCGCCTACAATGAGCAGTTCTTC,CASSFRQSPVAYNEQFF,TRBJ2-1,many,17,NA,TRBV7-8
TGTGCCAGCAGTCACCGGGACAGGTCAAACACCGGGGAGCTGTTTTTT,CASSHRDRSNTGELFF,TRBJ2-2,NA,16,TRBD1,TRBV12-3/TRBV12-4
TGTGCCAGCAGCCGGACAGCTAGCAATCAGCCCCAGCATTTT,CASSRTASNQPQHF,TRBJ1-5,NA,14,NA,TRBV12-3/TRBV12-4
TGCAGCGTTGACAGCGCGACTAGCGGGAGGGCCCCTCCGGAGACCCAGTACTTC,CSVDSATSGRAPPETQYF,TRBJ2-5,few,18,TRBD2,TRBV29-1
TGTGCCAGCAGTCTGGTCTGGGGTCCAAGCTCCTACGAGCAGTACTTC,CASSLVWGPSSYEQYF,TRBJ2-7,NA,16,NA,TRBV28
TGTGCCAGCTCTCCCGACAGGGCCCTCGAGCAGTACTTC,CASSPDRALEQYF,TRBJ2-7,many,13,TRBD1,TRBV18
TGTGCCAGCAGCCAAGATCTGAGCACCACAGATACGCAGTATTTT,CASSQDLSTTDTQYF,TRBJ2-3,few,15,NA,TRBV14
TGTGCCAGCAGCCATACTAGCGGGGGCACCTACGAGCAGTACTTC,CASSHTSGGTYEQYF,TRBJ2-7,many,15,TRBD2,TRBV7-8
TGTGCCAGCAGGTTAGCGGGAGGCCCCTACGAGCAGTACTTC,CASRLAGGPYEQYF,TRBJ2-7,NA,14,TRBD2,TRBV12-3/TRBV12-4
TGCGCCAGCAGCTTCCGGGACAGGAACACTGAAGCTTTCTTT,CASSFRDRNTEAFF,TRBJ1-1,once,14,TRBD1,TRBV5-1
TGTGCCAGTTCCCAGAACCCATCCTACGAGCAGTACTTC,CASSQNPSYEQYF,TRBJ2-7,NA,13,NA,TRBV19
TGCGCCAGCAGCCAAGAAGTGGGTAACACTGAAGCTTTCTTT,CASSQEVGNTEAFF,TRBJ1-1,many,14,NA,TRBV4-1
TGTGCCAGCAGCCAGCCCCCCAATGAGCAGTTCTTC,CASSQPPNEQFF,TRBJ2-1,few,12,NA,TRBV3-1
TGTGCCAGCAGCGCTCGACGGAGGGAGACCCAGTACTTC,CASSARRRETQYF,TRBJ2-5,NA,13,NA,TRBV7-2
TGTGCCATCAGTGAGTCGGGGGGGGCAGGAACTTACGAGCAGTACTTC,CAISESGGAGTYEQYF,TRBJ2-7,NA,16,NA,TRBV10-3
TGTGCCAGCAGTTTGCCTCGCCCCCCCCAGTCCGAGCAGTACTTC,CASSLPRPPQSEQYF,TRBJ2-7,many,15,NA,TRBV28
TGCAGTGCTAGGCGTGAACCGGGACATAACACCGGGGAGCTGTTTTTT,CSARREPGHNTGELFF,TRBJ2-2,many,16,NA,TRBV20-1
TGTGCCAGTAGTTGGCAGGTATCCAAAAACATTCAGTACTTC,CASSWQVSKNIQYF,TRBJ2-4,many,14,NA,TRBV19
TGTGCCAGCTCACCACCCGGACTAGCGACCACAGATACGCAGTATTTT,CASSPPGLATTDTQYF,TRBJ2-3,NA,16,TRBD2,TRBV18
TGTGCCACAGGGACAGGGAATCAGCCCCAGCATTTT,CATGTGNQPQHF,TRBJ1-5,NA,12,TRBD1,TRBV28
TGTGCCTGGAGTGTACAACAGGGGAGGGTCGAGCAGTACTTC,CAWSVQQGRVEQYF,TRBJ2-7,few,14,NA,TRBV30
TGCAGTGCTATCCCGGGACAGGGTCCCCACGAGCAGTACTTC,CSAIPGQGPHEQYF,TRBJ2-7,few,14,TRBD1,TRBV20-1
TGTGCCAGCACCGAGACGGGGGGGTCCTACGAGCAGTACTTC,CASTETGGSYEQYF,TRBJ2-7,many,14,TRBD2,TRBV28
TGCAGCGTTGGTGGAGCCAAAAACATTCAGTACTTC,CSVGGAKNIQYF,TRBJ2-4,many,12,NA,TRBV29-1
TGTGCCAGCAGCCGAGGTGAGCAGTACGAGCAGTACTTC,CASSRGEQYEQYF,TRBJ2-7,NA,13,NA,TRBV5-4
TGTGCCAGCAGCCCAGGGTATCGGGGTTATCAAGAGACCCAGTACTTC,CASSPGYRGYQETQYF,TRBJ2-5,NA,16,NA,TRBV11-1
TGTGCCAGCAGTGGATGGACAGGTCGAGGTTTCCTCCCCGGGGAGCTGTTTTTT,CASSGWTGRGFLPGELFF,TRBJ2-2,NA,18,TRBD1,TRBV27
TGTGCCAGCAGCCATAGGGGGCAAGTTAGAGAGACCCAGTACTTC,CASSHRGQVRETQYF,TRBJ2-5,many,15,TRBD1,TRBV7-2
TGCAGTGCTAACCCCCGGGGGGCAGCAACGCAGTATTTT,CSANPRGAATQYF,TRBJ2-3,many,13,NA,TRBV20-1
TGTGCCAGCAGCCCCGCGGGACAGGGATATTCACCCCTCCACTTT,CASSPAGQGYSPLHF,TRBJ1-6,many,15,TRBD1,TRBV27
TGTGCCAGCTCACCAGCTAGTAAAACAGATACGCAGTATTTT,CASSPASKTDTQYF,TRBJ2-3,many,14,NA,TRBV18
TGTGCCAGCAGTTTAGCAAATCTGGAGAATCAGCCCCAGCATTTT,CASSLANLENQPQHF,TRBJ1-5,NA,15,NA,TRBV12-3/TRBV12-4
TGTGCCAGCAGTTACGACAGGGTCAGCCAGCCCCAGCATTTT,CASSYDRVSQPQHF,TRBJ1-5,few,14,TRBD1,TRBV6-6
TGCGCCAGCAGCCAAGGAACTAAGAGCTCCTATAATTCACCCCTCCACTTT,CASSQGTKSSYNSPLHF,TRBJ1-6,NA,17,NA,TRBV4-3
TGTGCCAGCAGTGAATCGTGGACAGGCAACACTGAAGCTTTCTTT,CASSESWTGNTEAFF,TRBJ1-1,many,15,TRBD1,TRBV25-1